A selection of T cell receptor beta chains follows, all from one sample in a study of shared clonotypes between healthy human individuals. The repertoire was sequenced with immunoSEQ multiplex PCR; TCRdb's copy has only in-frame clones and lacks some. The table includes fewer than 700,000 clones, roughly 95% detected once. Sequencing used naive CD8+ T cells sorted from blood. These receptor sequences come from a woman in her 30s in good health. Both conserved end residues are part of each CDR3. The order of the fields is J gene, clone size, V gene, D gene, CDR3 protein, CDR3 DNA. D genes are given only for firm matches. Clone size appears in some rows only: once, few, many, or a class for an expanded clone.

>TRBJ1-1|NA|TRBV4-1|NA
CASSQDSEGPGTAFF
TGCGCCAGCAGCCAAGATTCGGAGGGGCCCGGGACGGCTTTCTTT
>TRBJ1-1|NA|TRBV12-5|NA
CASGGQVGSTEAFF
TGTGCTAGTGGTGGCCAGGTGGGGAGCACTGAAGCTTTCTTT
>TRBJ2-1|NA|TRBV7-9|TRBD2
CASSASGSSYNEQFF
TGTGCCAGCAGCGCTAGCGGGAGCTCCTACAATGAGCAGTTCTTC
>TRBJ1-1|few|TRBV13|NA
CASRGFGNLNTEAFF
TGTGCCAGCAGAGGTTTCGGGAATCTGAACACTGAAGCTTTCTTT
>TRBJ1-2|NA|TRBV27|NA
CASSNGPNYGYTF
TGTGCCAGCAGTAATGGCCCTAACTATGGCTACACCTTC
>TRBJ2-1|NA|TRBV5-6|NA
CASSLGFPNEQFF
TGTGCCAGCAGCTTGGGTTTTCCCAATGAGCAGTTCTTC
>TRBJ1-5|once|TRBV19|NA
CASSSGESANQPQHF
TGTGCCAGTAGTTCCGGGGAGTCCGCAAATCAGCCCCAGCATTTT
>TRBJ1-4|NA|TRBV19|TRBD1
CASSARDRGHEKLFF
TGTGCCAGTAGTGCCCGGGACAGGGGGCATGAAAAACTGTTTTTT
>TRBJ1-2|NA|TRBV4-1|TRBD1
CASSQDRVLTGGHGYTF
TGCGCCAGCAGCCAAGATCGGGTCCTAACAGGGGGCCATGGCTACACCTTC
>TRBJ2-1|NA|TRBV4-1|NA
CASSQDLVATLEQFF
TGCGCCAGCAGCCAAGATCTGGTAGCGACTCTTGAGCAGTTCTTC
>TRBJ2-7|NA|TRBV4-1|TRBD2
CASSQVLAGAYEQYF
TGCGCCAGCAGCCAAGTACTAGCGGGCGCCTACGAGCAGTACTTC
>TRBJ2-7|NA|TRBV7-9|NA
CASSLGRLEQYF
TGTGCCAGCAGCTTAGGGAGGTTGGAGCAGTACTTC
>TRBJ2-7|NA|TRBV4-1|NA
CASSAGGEQYF
TGCGCCAGCAGCGCAGGCGGGGAGCAGTACTTC
>TRBJ2-2|NA|TRBV5-5|NA
CASSFVDTGELFF
TGTGCCAGCAGCTTCGTTGACACCGGGGAGCTGTTTTTT
>TRBJ2-5|NA|TRBV27|TRBD1
CASSHGTGGETQYF
TGTGCCAGCAGTCACGGGACAGGAGGAGAGACCCAGTACTTC
>TRBJ1-4|NA|TRBV27|NA
CASSYGGTNEKLFF
TGTGCCAGCAGTTATGGGGGAACTAATGAAAAACTGTTTTTT
>TRBJ2-5|NA|TRBV7-9|TRBD2
CASSSPSGIQTQYF
TGTGCCAGCAGCTCCCCTAGCGGGATACAGACCCAGTACTTC
>TRBJ1-3|NA|TRBV13|NA
CASSLGRVPVGNTIYF
TGTGCCAGCAGCTTAGGGAGGGTCCCCGTCGGGAACACCATATATTTT
>TRBJ1-3|NA|TRBV6-1|NA
CASVLGVYEGNTIYF
TGTGCCAGCGTCCTAGGGGTGTATGAAGGAAACACCATATATTTT
>TRBJ1-1|NA|TRBV5-1|NA
CASSSILRGLSFGTEAFF
TGCGCCAGCAGCTCCATCCTCAGGGGACTTTCGTTCGGCACTGAAGCTTTCTTT
>TRBJ2-1|NA|TRBV5-1|NA
CASSLSARSSYNEQFF
TGCGCCAGCAGCTTGTCCGCGAGGAGCTCGTACAATGAGCAGTTCTTC
>TRBJ2-1|NA|TRBV27|TRBD2
CASSLAGGFDEQFF
TGTGCCAGCAGTTTAGCGGGAGGATTTGATGAGCAGTTCTTC
>TRBJ2-5|NA|TRBV5-6|TRBD1
CASSLGQGVWGETQYF
TGTGCCAGCAGCTTGGGACAGGGAGTATGGGGGGAGACCCAGTACTTC
>TRBJ1-4|NA|TRBV14|NA
CASSQETRTANEKLFF
TGTGCCAGCAGCCAAGAGACACGGACAGCTAATGAAAAACTGTTTTTT
>TRBJ2-1|NA|TRBV2|TRBD2
CASSDPSGIYNEQFF
TGTGCCAGCAGTGATCCTAGCGGGATCTACAATGAGCAGTTCTTC
>TRBJ1-2|once|TRBV11-3|NA
CASSLGTDPSWGYGYTF
TGTGCCAGCAGCTTAGGGACAGACCCCTCCTGGGGGTATGGCTACACCTTC
>TRBJ2-6|once|TRBV19|NA
CASSIPDVYSGANVLTF
TGTGCCAGTAGTATACCGGACGTCTACTCTGGGGCCAACGTCCTGACTTTC
>TRBJ1-2|NA|TRBV6-1|TRBD1
CASSAPDRGLYGYTF
TGTGCCAGCAGCGCTCCAGACAGGGGCCTCTATGGCTACACCTTC
>TRBJ2-7|few|TRBV7-9|TRBD2
CASSTPGLAWEQYF
TGTGCCAGCAGCACCCCGGGACTAGCGTGGGAGCAGTACTTC
>TRBJ2-7|NA|TRBV28|NA
CASSLQAISYEQYF
TGTGCCAGCAGTTTACAGGCGATATCCTACGAGCAGTACTTC
>TRBJ1-2|NA|TRBV28|NA
CASSLRGSNYGYTF
TGTGCCAGCAGTTTGAGGGGGTCTAACTATGGCTACACCTTC
>TRBJ2-3|NA|TRBV9|NA
CASSVDGGSTDTQYF
TGTGCCAGCAGCGTAGACGGCGGAAGCACAGATACGCAGTATTTT
>TRBJ2-2|NA|TRBV19|NA
CASTLGANTGELFF
TGTGCCAGTACACTCGGGGCGAACACCGGGGAGCTGTTTTTT
>TRBJ2-7|NA|TRBV27|NA
CASSLRGFHEQYF
TGTGCCAGCAGTCTCAGGGGCTTCCACGAGCAGTACTTC
>TRBJ2-7|NA|TRBV4-1|NA
CASSQAADYEQYF
TGCGCCAGCAGCCAAGCAGCCGACTACGAGCAGTACTTC
>TRBJ1-5|NA|TRBV19|NA
CASRGQIASNQPQHF
TGTGCCAGTAGAGGACAGATCGCAAGCAATCAGCCCCAGCATTTT
>TRBJ1-1|NA|TRBV6-5|NA
CASSTDRLNTEAFF
TGTGCCAGCAGCACGGACAGACTGAACACTGAAGCTTTCTTT
>TRBJ1-2|NA|TRBV29-1|NA
CSVEEGGSYGYTF
TGCAGCGTTGAAGAGGGGGGGAGCTATGGCTACACCTTC
>TRBJ2-1|once|TRBV10-1|TRBD2
CASSLDRVGLAGPNEQFF
TGCGCCAGCTCCTTGGACAGGGTTGGACTAGCGGGACCCAATGAGCAGTTCTTC
>TRBJ2-7|NA|TRBV27|TRBD1
CASSPGTGGFYEQYF
TGTGCCAGCAGTCCCGGGACAGGGGGTTTCTACGAGCAGTACTTC
>TRBJ1-5|NA|TRBV28|NA
CASSLSRQGGNQPQHF
TGTGCCAGCAGTTTAAGTCGTCAGGGTGGCAATCAGCCCCAGCATTTT
>TRBJ1-1|NA|TRBV7-9|TRBD1
CASSPKRGQGFTEAFF
TGTGCCAGCAGCCCTAAGCGAGGACAGGGCTTTACTGAAGCTTTCTTT
>TRBJ2-1|NA|TRBV27|TRBD2
CASSIGTSGHYNEQFF
TGTGCCAGCAGTATCGGGACTAGCGGACATTACAATGAGCAGTTCTTC
>TRBJ2-7|NA|TRBV28|NA
CASSFGPSYEQYF
TGTGCCAGCAGTTTCGGCCCGTCCTACGAGCAGTACTTC
>TRBJ2-2|NA|TRBV7-7|TRBD1
CASSLRTGGTGELFF
TGTGCCAGCAGCCTAAGGACAGGGGGCACCGGGGAGCTGTTTTTT
>TRBJ2-5|NA|TRBV7-9|NA
CASSPPGSPLQETQYF
TGTGCCAGCAGCCCTCCGGGGAGCCCTTTGCAAGAGACCCAGTACTTC
>TRBJ2-1|NA|TRBV5-6|TRBD1
CASSLGATGGSNEQFF
TGTGCCAGCAGCTTGGGGGCGACAGGGGGTAGCAATGAGCAGTTCTTC
>TRBJ1-3|NA|TRBV27|NA
CASSHGKGNTIYF
TGTGCCAGCAGCCATGGGAAAGGAAACACCATATATTTT
>TRBJ2-2|NA|TRBV27|TRBD1
CASSGQGTTGELFF
TGTGCCAGCAGTGGACAGGGGACCACCGGGGAGCTGTTTTTT
>TRBJ1-1|NA|TRBV2|TRBD1
CATVVDRGPRYTEAFF
TGTGCCACCGTAGTCGATAGGGGGCCAAGATACACTGAAGCTTTCTTT
>TRBJ2-7|NA|TRBV13|TRBD1
CASSLGGTGGPYEQYF
TGTGCCAGCAGCTTAGGAGGGACAGGGGGCCCCTACGAGCAGTACTTC
>TRBJ2-7|NA|TRBV19|NA
CASSERTAFPSFYEQYF
TGTGCCAGTAGTGAAAGGACAGCCTTTCCCTCCTTCTACGAGCAGTACTTC